These 2 T cell receptor beta chains share one sample of origin, sequenced in a study of T-cell memory formation after mild COVID-19. TCRdb processed the 5' RACE reads anew with MiXCR; each CDR3 protein has one entry. The sample has 350,000 to 500,000 distinct CDR3 sequences; 18% are singletons. Sequenced: PBMCs or a T cell subset sorted from them (not recorded which). These receptor sequences come from a man aged 18 to 30 who had mild COVID-19 (a few samples of this study predate the infection). Cell type and time point are not known.

V gene TRBV7-3 combines with J gene TRBJ2-6, with 7 bases lining up with TRBD1. CDR1 is SGHTA and CDR2 is FQGTGA in the germline V gene. This CDR3 has 23 residues. V was pared by 0 bases and J by 0 bases, with 20 bases of the junction left unmatched. The CDR3 sequence is CASSLTILTQLVGQASGANVLTF. As DNA, the CDR3 is TGTGCCAGCAGCTTAACGATTCTCACTCAACTAGTTGGACAGGCCTCTGGGGCCAACGTCCTGACTTTC.

This rearrangement joins TRBV19 to TRBJ1-1; TRBD1 aligns across 8 bases. Germline lookup yields CDR1 LNHDA and CDR2 SQIVND (reference sequence). J was trimmed by 1 base and V by 6 bases; bases with no gene match: 10. The CDR3 length is 16 residues. The CDR3 bases are TGTGCCAGTAGCAAATTGACAGGGGCGAAGAACACTGAAGCTTTCTTT. It specifies CASSKLTGAKNTEAFF.